This TCR beta chain was found in a study of beta chain features in type 1 diabetes. Study-level results: When VDJ junctions were examined, type 1 diabetes patients showed fewer insertions and more deletions. Moderately but significantly shorter TCRB CDR3s were found in Type 1 diabetes patients in all four CD4+ subsets.

Sorted populations all exceeded 95% purity. cDNA synthesis used the whole RNA isolate, giving expressed TCRB sequences. This table comes from immunoSEQ multiplex PCR, and its TCRdb copy is limited to in-frame clones, with some not included. The table records 500,000 to 800,000 clones, about an eighth of them present only once. CDR3 length equals 16 residues. The germline CDR1 and CDR2 sequences are SEHNR and FQNEAQ (reference sequence). Trimming cost V 1 base and J 6 bases; bases outside gene matches: 8. On this clone: Antigen unknown.

The material sequenced was naive CD4+ T cells from blood. The chain employs TRBV7-9 and TRBJ2-1; 8 nucleotides line up with TRBD1. The clonotype originates from a man in his thirties or forties with type 1 diabetes. The CDR3 DNA follows: TGTGCCAGCAGCTTAGGCGGGACAGGCGCCTTCAATGAGCAGTTCTTC. Translation: CASSLGGTGAFNEQFF.